The clone carrying this TCR beta chain was detected many times. Its antigen is not known. The sample is drawn from a study of CD8 T cells in ankylosing spondylitis. Study-level results: Past studies reported some motif variants in reactive arthritis synovial fluid and blood. In ankylosing spondylitis blood, a motif of several highly homologous TCR beta variants appeared characteristic.

TCRdb re-derived calls from the 5' RACE reads in MiXCR, one entry per CDR3 protein. The repertoire consists of 150,000 to 200,000 distinct CDR3 sequences, with about 9.9% occurring once and the leading ten covering 25% to 35%. CDR3 length: 14 amino acids. This clonotype was obtained from a male donor with ankylosing spondylitis or in good health (not recorded which). The sequenced material came from blood, either unsorted or a sorted T cell fraction (not recorded which). The rearrangement uses TRBV21-1 and TRBJ2-7; the D segment call TRBD1 is taken from the table without a DNA check. TRBV21-1 is assigned pseudogene status. The CDR3 loop reads CASSTRQGDYEQYF. Written as DNA, the CDR3 is TGTGCCAGCAGCACCAGACAGGGAGACTACGAGCAGTACTTC.